The 24 T cell receptor beta chains below were found in one sample sequenced in a study of cytomegalovirus exposure and HLA in healthy donors. Vbeta (60) and Jbeta (13) primers were used in the PCR. Sequencing was performed with immunoSEQ multiplex PCR; in TCRdb, only in-frame clones are kept and a portion is missing. This sample's clone table lists about 210,000 clones. The specimen was PBMCs. Every receptor here comes from a woman between 25 and 40 years old in good health and CMV-seropositive.

The V call is TRBV25-1, the J call TRBJ2-6; D gene uncertain. Germline V gene data show CDR1 as MGHDK and CDR2 as SYGVNS. The CDR3 totals 16 residues. V lost 3 bases to trimming and J lost 0 bases, with 9 bases between them. The CDR3 DNA sequence: TGTGCCAGCAGTGATCACAGATCCTCTGGGGCCAACGTCCTGACTTTC. This translates into CASSDHRSSGANVLTF.

This rearrangement joins TRBV5-1 to TRBJ1-5, with unresolved D. Germline CDR1 is SGHRS and CDR2 is YFSETQ. Trimming took 0 bases from V and 5 from J, leaving 12 bases between them. The CDR3 consists of 15 residues. In nucleotides, the CDR3 is TGCGCCAGCAGCTTGGACGGAGCTGCTTATCAGCCCCAGCATTTT. Encoded protein: CASSLDGAAYQPQHF.

The J gene is TRBJ2-6, the V gene TRBV5-6, with D perhaps TRBD1 (7 bases). The V end was cut by 7 bases, the J end by 2 bases, with 13 bases between. The CDR3 is 15 residues long. Germline loops: CDR1 SGHDT, CDR2 YYEEEE. The CDR3 loop is CASRLRGAGANVLTF. The CDR3 DNA is TGTGCCAGCCGTCTCAGGGGGGCTGGGGCCAACGTCCTGACTTTC.

V is TRBV19 and J is TRBJ2-3, with TRBD1 identical over 7 bases. The CDR3 is 19 amino acids. The ends lost 4 bases at V and 1 base at J; junction bases unmatched: 17. CDR1 and CDR2 from the germline V gene are LNHDA and SQIVND (reference sequence). CDR3 protein: CASSTRGIKQGIGTDTQYF. CDR3 sequence (DNA): TGTGCCAGTAGTACAAGAGGAATTAAACAGGGGATTGGCACAGATACGCAGTATTTT.

Comment on this clone: The sample holds other DNA sequences that translate to the same CDR3. The J gene is TRBJ1-1, the V gene TRBV5-1, with 7 bases matching TRBD1. The V and J ends lost 0 bases and 4 bases, in that order; junction bases with no gene match: 6. This CDR3 has 15 amino acids. Germline values: CDR1 SGHRS, CDR2 YFSETQ. This CDR3 reads CASSLAAGGGTEAFF. CDR3 nucleotide sequence: TGCGCCAGCAGCTTGGCGGCAGGGGGAGGCACTGAAGCTTTCTTT.

The rearrangement uses TRBV2 and TRBJ1-1, with D perhaps TRBD1 (6 bases). V was clipped by 6 bases and J by 1 base, with 6 bases between them. CDR3 length: 12 residues. Germline assignment: CDR1 SNHLY and CDR2 FYNNEI. Written as DNA, the CDR3 is TGTGCCAGCAGACAGGGGAACACTGAAGCTTTCTTT. Its translation is CASRQGNTEAFF.

The rearrangement uses TRBV7-9 and TRBJ2-7; D uncertain. V was shortened by 1 base and J by 0 bases, with 10 bases between the two germline ends. CDR3 size: 15 residues. Per the germline V gene, CDR1 is SEHNR and CDR2 is FQNEAQ (reference sequence). CDR3 DNA: TGTGCCAGCAGCTTAGGCTGGCCGATCTCCTACGAGCAGTACTTC. This translates into CASSLGWPISYEQYF.

The CDR3 bases are TGTGCCAGCACAAGCCGGGTTGCGAACACTGAAGCTTTCTTT. It yields the protein CASTSRVANTEAFF. V gene TRBV18 combines with J gene TRBJ1-1, with D uncertain. CDR3 length equals 14 residues. Germline CDR1 KGHSH, CDR2 LQKENI. The V gene lost 8 bases and the J gene lost 1 base, with 14 bases spanning the gap.

The chain carries TRBV9 and TRBJ2-3; 9 nucleotides line up with TRBD1. CDR1 and CDR2 from the germline V gene are SGDLS and YYNGEE. This CDR3 comprises 14 residues. The V gene end was trimmed by 4 bases and the J gene end by 4 bases; junction bases not matched to a gene: 4. As DNA, the CDR3 is TGTGCCAGCAGCAAAGGACAGGGGTCAGATACGCAGTATTTT. Encoded protein: CASSKGQGSDTQYF. Supplemented by reference TRBV9 and TRBJ2-3, the full variable domain reads DSGVTQTPKHLITATGQRVTLRCSPRSGDLSVYWYQQSLDQGLQFLIQYYNGEERAKGNILERFSAQQFPDLHSELNLSSLELGDSALYFCASSKGQGSDTQYFGPGTRLTVL.

The chain joins TRBV19 to TRBJ1-1, with D tentatively TRBD1 (5 bases). The CDR3 is 13 amino acids. Germline V CDR1 and CDR2: LNHDA, SQIVND (reference sequence). The ends were cut back, 10 bases at V and 1 base at J, with 13 bases in the middle. In nucleotides, the CDR3 is TGTGCCATTACGGACACATGGAACACTGAAGCTTTCTTT. Its protein is CAITDTWNTEAFF.

The chain carries TRBV5-8 and TRBJ2-5; D is unclear. Germline CDR1 reads SGHTS; CDR2 reads YDEGEE. Trimming took off 1 base at V and 2 bases at J, with 6 bases between the two ends. This CDR3 region has 13 residues. CDR3 amino acids: CASSLNTQETQYF. CDR3 sequence (DNA): TGTGCCAGCAGCTTGAACACGCAAGAGACCCAGTACTTC.

The genes are TRBV5-1 and TRBJ2-5, with 12 bases identical to TRBD2. Matching the DNA end better, TRBJ2-7 makes the J call doubtful. CDR1 SGHRS and CDR2 YFSETQ come from the germline V gene. This CDR3 is 14 amino acids long. CDR3 sequence reads: CASSERTSGNEQYF. CDR3 coding DNA: TGCGCCAGCAGCGAGAGGACTAGCGGGAACGAGCAGTACTTC.

The rearrangement uses TRBV28 and TRBJ2-7, with 14 bases lining up with TRBD2. Trimming took 10 bases from V and 3 from J; bases not matched to a gene: 17. CDR1 is MDHEN, CDR2 SYDVKM, per germline. The CDR3 is 18 amino acids. The CDR3 is CANSNRTGGLAGVYEQYF. For the CDR3, the DNA is TGTGCCAACTCAAACAGGACGGGGGGACTAGCGGGAGTCTACGAGCAGTACTTC.

The CDR3 loop reads CASRWRDVNTEAFF. The CDR3 coding sequence is TGTGCCAGCAGATGGAGGGATGTGAACACTGAAGCTTTCTTT. The gene calls are TRBV7-2 and TRBJ1-1; D not certain. Germline lookup yields CDR1 SGHTA and CDR2 FQGNSA. V dropped 6 bases and J dropped 0 bases, with 11 bases sitting between them. This CDR3 is built from 14 residues.

The chain uses TRBV5-1 and TRBJ1-2, with D unresolved. The CDR3 has 12 residues. Germline-derived CDR1 and CDR2 are SGHRS and YFSETQ. Between the trimmed V and J ends, which lost 4 bases and 7 bases, there was a span of 11 bases. The CDR3, as DNA: TGCGCCAGCAGCGAGAGAGGGATTGGCTACACCTTC. Amino acids: CASSERGIGYTF. Together with reference TRBV5-1 and TRBJ1-2, the CDR3 gives the full variable domain: KAGVTQTPRYLIKTRGQQVTLSCSPISGHRSVSWYQQTPGQGLQFLFEYFSETQRNKGNFPGRFSGRQFSNSRSEMNVSTLELGDSALYLCASSERGIGYTFGSGTRLTVV.

The genes are TRBV2 and TRBJ2-7; 9 nucleotides align to TRBD1. The V and J ends lost 8 bases and 6 bases, in that order; junction bases with no gene match: 11. Looked up from germline, CDR1 is SNHLY and CDR2 is FYNNEI. The CDR3 spans 14 residues. CDR3 amino acids: CASRREQGASEQYF. The CDR3 nucleotides are TGTGCCAGCCGTCGGGAACAGGGGGCCTCCGAGCAGTACTTC.

The chain has TRBV19 and TRBJ2-1; D is possibly TRBD1 (6 bases). The CDR3 length is 14 residues. V was cut by 2 bases and J by 10 bases, with 15 bases left in between. Germline V gene sequence: CDR1 LNHDA, CDR2 SQIVND (reference sequence). CDR3 DNA: TGTGCCAGTAGTATAACACGGCTAGGGGGAGAGCAGTTCTTC. This codes for CASSITRLGGEQFF.

The chain employs TRBV7-7 and TRBJ2-5; unclear D gene. CDR1 is SSHAT, CDR2 FNYEAQ, per germline (reference sequence). The V end was cut by 5 bases, the J end by 4 bases, with 11 bases between. This CDR3 has 13 amino acids. The CDR3 spells CASSTLARETQYF. The CDR3 coding sequence is TGTGCCAGCAGCACTCTCGCCCGAGAGACCCAGTACTTC.

The chain is built from TRBV5-1 and TRBJ2-7; D not certain. Trimming cost V 0 bases and J 1 base, with 8 bases left between them. The CDR3 totals 14 residues. The germline gives CDR1 SGHRS, CDR2 YFSETQ. CDR3 protein: CASSLAARSYEQYF. The CDR3 DNA is TGCGCCAGCAGCTTGGCCGCTAGGTCCTACGAGCAGTACTTC.

V gene TRBV5-1 combines with J gene TRBJ1-4; weak D call: TRBD1 (6 bases). This CDR3 has 14 residues. The ends were cut back, 4 bases at V and 5 bases at J, with 12 bases in the middle. CDR1 and CDR2 (germline): SGHRS, YFSETQ. CDR3 in amino acids: CASSPGDGNEKLFF. In DNA form, the CDR3 reads TGCGCCAGCAGCCCAGGGGACGGGAATGAAAAACTGTTTTTT.

The rearrangement uses TRBV18 and TRBJ2-3; 12 nucleotides match TRBD2. CDR3 length: 16 amino acids. Germline V lookup: CDR1 KGHSH, CDR2 LQKENI. With 5 bases clipped from V and 3 bases from J, the junction kept 6 bases outside the gene matches. The DNA of the CDR3 is TGTGCCAGCTCAAGCCGACTAGCGGGAGTAACAGATACGCAGTATTTT. Translating it yields CASSSRLAGVTDTQYF.

The rearrangement links TRBV25-1 to TRBJ2-5, with D perhaps matching TRBD1 (6 bases). The better agreement between TRBJ2-7 and the DNA end casts doubt on the J call. Germline CDR1 is MGHDK and CDR2 is SYGVNS. This CDR3 comprises 15 residues. The CDR3 spells CASSGGPGTTYEQYF. The CDR3 DNA is TGTGCCAGCAGTGGGGGGCCCGGGACAACCTACGAGCAGTACTTC.

The rearrangement links TRBV5-1 to TRBJ2-5; tentatively, D is TRBD2 (6 bases). From germline, CDR1 is SGHRS and CDR2 YFSETQ. The V and J ends lost 0 bases and 1 base respectively, with 10 bases between them. The CDR3 contains 15 residues. CDR3: CASSLVRGIQETQYF. CDR3 nucleotides: TGCGCCAGCAGCTTGGTGCGGGGAATCCAAGAGACCCAGTACTTC.

V usage is TRBV4-3 and J usage is TRBJ2-4; 8 nucleotides match TRBD1. J lost 7 bases, V lost 0 bases, and 2 bases had no gene match. This CDR3 is built from 14 residues. Germline loops: CDR1 LGHNA, CDR2 YSLEER. The CDR3 DNA is TGCGCCAGCAGCCAAGATGGACAGGGCAACATTCAGTACTTC. Translating gives CASSQDGQGNIQYF.